This T cell receptor (beta chain) was recovered during a study of regulatory T cells in long-lasting Graves disease. Points from the study as a whole: The study found lower TCR diversity in persistent Graves' patients than in newly diagnosed ones.

In this sample, this clonotype turned up a few times. No antigen is known for it. The J segment lost 0 bases and the V segment lost 5 bases, leaving 11 bases of the junction unmatched. Per germline, CDR1 GTSNPN and CDR2 SVGIG (reference sequence). The CDR3 runs to 18 residues. Library construction for TCR beta used iRepertoire HTBI primers and Arm-PCR of CDR3 regions. TCRdb itself ran the multiplex PCR reads through MiXCR, one entry per CDR3 protein. Among about 400,000 distinct CDR3 sequences listed, about 16% were seen once. The time point: newly diagnosed GD, antithyroid drugs for less than 3 months. Researchers made the TCR library from RNA that was extracted from PBMCs. Another study also made use of these data, one on T cells in Graves' hyperthyroidism and ophthalmopathy. That work adds: Blood also carried most thyroid clonotypes expanded above 0.001.

The V gene is TRBV30, the J gene TRBJ2-6, with 9 bases identical to TRBD1. The source is a woman under 30 with Graves disease. The starting material was peripheral blood mononuclear cells (PBMCs), obtained at new diagnosis, from a patient treated with antithyroid drugs. CDR3: CAWSWSGQGFSGANVLTF. CDR3 bases: TGTGCCTGGTCATGGTCGGGACAGGGATTCTCTGGGGCCAACGTCCTGACTTTC.